This T cell receptor (beta chain) was captured by sequencing in a study of blood T cell repertoires in COVID-19. Across the study: Italy, Spain and the United States were the sources of the convalescent and acute COVID-19 samples.

Methods used by the authors: Estimation of nucleated cell counts relied on the amplification of reference gene primers. The table came from immunoSEQ multiplex PCR; TCRdb's copy has only in-frame clones and leaves some out. V, J and clone size are taken as reported in that table, and D and trimming were inferred from the DNA itself. The sample shows some 250,000 clones, about 90% of them seen only once. This receptor was obtained from a human donor in a cohort exposed to, infected with or recovered from COVID-19 (not recorded which). The donor label of this sample is uncertain. Sequencing used PBMCs or T cells enriched from blood (not recorded which).

The chain's CDR3 is CASSFPGLRQETQYF. The CDR3 coding sequence is TGTGCCAGCAGCTTCCCGGGACTCCGGCAAGAGACCCAGTACTTC. The rearrangement links TRBV7-2 to TRBJ2-5; D possibly corresponds to TRBD2 (6 bases). The CDR3 is made up of 15 amino acids. Between the trimmed V and J ends, which lost 3 bases and 2 bases, there was a span of 13 bases. The germline CDR1 and CDR2 sequences are SGHTA and FQGNSA.